These 6 T cell receptor beta chains came from one sample sequenced in a study of blood T cell repertoires in COVID-19. Data came from immunoSEQ multiplex PCR; TCRdb stores just in-frame clones and leaves some out. The sample includes hundreds of thousands of clones, almost 85% of them seen just once. The sequencing input was peripheral blood. Receptor source: a woman older than 75 with acute or convalescent COVID-19.

This clone occurred once. The rearrangement uses TRBV28 and TRBJ1-1; weak D call: TRBD1 (6 bases). V was shortened by 5 bases and J by 4 bases, with 17 bases between the two germline ends. Germline CDR1 is MDHEN and CDR2 is SYDVKM. This CDR3 region has 15 residues. Here the CDR3 reads CASSAPDRFLTEAFF. Here the CDR3 DNA reads TGTGCCAGCAGTGCCCCCGACAGGTTCCTCACTGAAGCTTTCTTT.

The chain joins TRBV10-3 to TRBJ1-5; a possible D gene is TRBD1 (6 bases). The CDR3 is 17 residues long. Trimming removed 0 bases from V and 6 bases from J, with 18 bases in between. Germline values: CDR1 ENHRY, CDR2 SYGVKD. The CDR3: CAISESKIGGRAQPQHF. The CDR3 DNA reads as TGTGCCATCAGTGAGTCGAAGATAGGGGGTCGGGCTCAGCCCCAGCATTTT.

The rearrangement uses TRBV7-9 and TRBJ1-1, with 8 nucleotides matching TRBD1. V lost 1 base and J lost 3; bases outside the gene matches: 7. Germline loops: CDR1 SEHNR, CDR2 FQNEAQ (reference sequence). There are 16 residues in the CDR3. This CDR3 reads CASSLVGQGGDTEAFF. The CDR3 DNA sequence: TGTGCCAGCAGCTTAGTTGGACAGGGCGGTGACACTGAAGCTTTCTTT.

About this clone itself: The sample holds other DNA sequences that translate to the same CDR3. The J gene is TRBJ1-5, the V gene TRBV7-8; D might be TRBD1 (5 bases). The ends were cut back, 4 bases at V and 4 bases at J, with 8 bases in the middle. There are 13 residues in the CDR3. Looked up from germline, CDR1 is SGHVS and CDR2 is FQNEAQ. CDR3 protein: CASSSTDNQPQHF. DNA for the CDR3: TGTGCCAGCAGCTCGACAGATAATCAGCCCCAGCATTTT.

This chain uses TRBV7-3 with TRBJ2-1, with 15 nucleotides matching TRBD2. The CDR3 has 18 amino acids. Per germline, CDR1 SGHTA and CDR2 FQGTGA. Losses at the gene ends were 4 bases for V and 0 bases for J; bases not matched to a gene: 4. The CDR3 loop reads CASSSGLAGGHSYNEQFF. The CDR3 DNA follows: TGTGCCAGCAGCTCTGGACTAGCGGGAGGGCACTCCTACAATGAGCAGTTCTTC.

The CDR3 DNA reads TGTGCCAGCAGGCCCACTTCGGGGGGAGGACAGCCCCAGCATTTT. Translation gives CASRPTSGGGQPQHF. This rearrangement joins TRBV28 to TRBJ1-5; the D gene is possibly TRBD1 (5 bases). The V end was cut by 6 bases, the J end by 7 bases, with 19 bases between. The CDR3 extends over 15 amino acids. CDR1 is MDHEN and CDR2 is SYDVKM in the germline V gene.